This T cell receptor (beta chain) was identified in a study of blood T cell repertoires in COVID-19. Study-wide context: Two negative PCRs, clearance, or symptom resolution had been documented for recovered Cohort 3 donors. In each case, the material was cDNA or gDNA derived from T cells, B-cell-depleted T cells, or PBMCs.

This CDR3 contains 14 residues. V was pared by 5 bases and J by 3 bases, with 6 bases of the junction left unmatched. CDR1 LNHDA and CDR2 SQIVND come from the germline V gene (reference sequence). Authors' processing steps: Estimates of nucleated cell counts were drawn from the amplification of reference gene primers. Using immunoSEQ multiplex PCR, the repertoire was profiled, and TCRdb retains in-frame clones only, with some absent. V and J calls and clone size are those listed in that table; D and trimming were worked out from the DNA. In the table there are fewer than 200,000 clones, around 80% of which are singletons. Cohort allocation depended upon clinical history that participants reported.

The receptor was derived from a woman in her 70s in a cohort exposed to, infected with or recovered from COVID-19 (not recorded which). Specimen: PBMCs or T cells enriched from blood (not recorded which). The chain uses TRBV19 and TRBJ2-5; 7 bases fit TRBD2. The CDR3 coding sequence is TGTGCCAGTAGTTTCGGGGGGACCGAAGAGACCCAGTACTTC. Translation gives CASSFGGTEETQYF.